Each of the 15 T cell receptor beta chains below was sequenced from the same sample in a study of blood T cells in healthy people across ages. The use of a sample-barcoded 5' primer and a J-beta primer mix characterized a second PCR of 7 to 11 cycles. Via MiXCR, TCRdb re-called the 5' RACE reads, giving one row per CDR3 protein. The sample carries 600,000 or so distinct CDR3 sequences, about 30% recorded once. Sequenced material: blood. The source of these receptors is a woman of 80 years or more in good health.

This clonotype was counted ten times or more. The chain has TRBV7-8 and TRBJ1-1; D may be TRBD1 (6 bases). Germline CDR1 SGHVS, CDR2 FQNEAQ. The V end lost 3 bases, the J end lost 5 bases, and 19 bases lay between the germline ends. The CDR3 is made up of 16 amino acids. Here the CDR3 DNA reads TGTGCCAGCAGCTTGGGAAACCAGGGGTTGAGAACTGAAGCTTTCTTT. Protein product: CASSLGNQGLRTEAFF.

This clonotype was observed a single time. The V gene is TRBV7-8, the J gene TRBJ1-4; D not certain. The germline gives CDR1 SGHVS, CDR2 FQNEAQ. The CDR3 is 18 amino acids. Trimming removed 0 bases at V and 7 bases at J, with 21 bases between. DNA of the CDR3: TGTGCCAGCAGCTTAGCGATCCGTCAGGTAGCCATGATTGAAAAACTGTTTTTT. The encoded protein is CASSLAIRQVAMIEKLFF.

Remarks on this clonotype: A read error may account for a junction end that differs from germline. This chain connects TRBV7-3 to TRBJ1-4; no clear D gene. Germline-derived CDR1 and CDR2 are SGHTA and FQGTGA. CDR3 length equals 13 residues. The CDR3 DNA reads as TGTGCCTGCAGCTTAAGGCCCGGTGAAAAACTGTTTTTT. Its translation: CACSLRPGEKLFF.

The chain employs TRBV5-8 and TRBJ1-1, with 9 bases aligning to TRBD1. The CDR3 contains 13 residues. V was pared by 5 bases and J by 12 bases, with 11 bases of the junction left unmatched. Germline V gene lookup returns CDR1 SGHTS and CDR2 YDEGEE. The CDR3 nucleotides read TGTGCCAGCAGTTCGCCCCGGGACAGGGAGCCTTTCTTT. Protein: CASSSPRDREPFF.

The chain recombines TRBV20-1 with TRBJ1-5; D is uncertain. Trimming left V 1 base short and J 0 bases short, with 7 bases between. Looked up from germline, CDR1 is DFQATT and CDR2 is SNEGSKA (reference sequence). The CDR3 totals 14 residues. Here the CDR3 DNA reads TGCAGTGCTAGAGTTTCGGGTAGCAATCAGCCCCAGCATTTT. This codes for CSARVSGSNQPQHF.

This clonotype occurred many times. The chain is built from TRBV9 and TRBJ2-3, with D tentatively TRBD1 or TRBD2 (5 bases each). CDR1 and CDR2 from the germline V gene are SGDLS and YYNGEE. The V end lost 1 base, the J end lost 0 bases, and 9 bases lay between the germline ends. This CDR3 is 15 amino acids long. The CDR3 loop is CASSVSWGSTDTQYF. CDR3 sequence (DNA): TGTGCCAGCAGCGTATCGTGGGGGAGCACAGATACGCAGTATTTT.

This clonotype was found many times. The chain links TRBV3-1 to TRBJ2-5; D ambiguous. V was pared by 0 bases and J by 4 bases, with 12 bases between. Germline-derived CDR1 and CDR2 are LGHDT and YNNKEL (reference sequence). CDR3 length equals 15 residues. The CDR3 coding sequence is TGTGCCAGCAGCCAAGATGCGGCTATACGAGAGACCCAGTACTTC. Translated, it gives CASSQDAAIRETQYF.

This clonotype was counted many times. The chain combines TRBV9 with TRBJ2-7, with a tentative D call TRBD2 (7 bases). V lost 0 bases and J lost 0, with 10 bases in between. Germline-derived CDR1 and CDR2 are SGDLS and YYNGEE. The CDR3 covers 15 residues. The CDR3 sequence is CASSVGRGPSYEQYF. CDR3 nucleotide sequence: TGTGCCAGCAGCGTAGGGCGGGGGCCCTCCTACGAGCAGTACTTC.

In this sample, this clonotype turned up a few times. The CDR3 spells CAWSTAGVGTGELFF. The DNA for the CDR3 is TGTGCCTGGAGTACCGCAGGGGTCGGCACCGGGGAGCTGTTTTTT. The chain carries TRBV30 and TRBJ2-2, with a tentative D call TRBD1 (6 bases). Germline V gene data show CDR1 as GTSNPN and CDR2 as SVGIG (reference sequence). Trimming shortened V by 2 bases and J by 4 bases, and 14 bases separated the two germline ends. The CDR3 totals 15 residues. Variable domain in full (rest from reference TRBV30 and TRBJ2-2): SQTIHQWPATLVQPVGSPLSLECTVEGTSNPNLYWYRQAAGRGLQLLFYSVGIGQISSEVPQNLSASRPQDRQFILSSKKLLLSDSGFYLCAWSTAGVGTGELFFGEGSRLTVL.

This clonotype came up a few times. The chain joins TRBV5-6 to TRBJ1-5; D is perhaps TRBD1 (6 bases). Trimming shortened V by 4 bases and J by 7 bases, and 9 bases separated the two germline ends. The CDR3 contains 12 residues. In germline, CDR1 is SGHDT, CDR2 YYEEEE. For the CDR3, the DNA is TGTGCCAGCAGCGTCGGGACACAGCCCCAGCATTTT. As protein: CASSVGTQPQHF.

This clonotype was observed many times. This chain joins TRBV7-9 and TRBJ2-7; 8 bases are a match to TRBD1. Unmatched junction bases numbered 13, after V lost 3 bases and J lost 6 bases. CDR1 and CDR2 from the germline V gene are SEHNR and FQNEAQ (reference sequence). The CDR3 totals 16 residues. The CDR3 is CASSFGTGASPGEQYF. The CDR3 DNA follows: TGTGCCAGCAGCTTCGGGACAGGCGCGTCGCCTGGCGAGCAGTACTTC.

With respect to this clonotype: Relative to the germline gene, one junction end is altered; a read error may explain this. V gene TRBV4-2 combines with J gene TRBJ1-2; D is uncertain. This CDR3 is built from 13 residues. CDR1 is LGHNA and CDR2 is YNFKEQ in the germline V gene. CDR3 sequence: CASSQAQNYDYTF. The CDR3 coding sequence is TGTGCCAGCAGCCAAGCTCAGAACTATGACTACACCTTC.

This clonotype came up once. V is TRBV7-2 and J is TRBJ1-4; D gene ambiguous. The length of the CDR3 is 18 residues. Trimming took off 1 base at V and 3 bases at J, with 18 bases between the two ends. Germline CDR1 is SGHTA and CDR2 is FQGNSA. The DNA for the CDR3 is TGTGCCAGCAGCTTAGGAGTCGGCGAGTCAGGAGCTAATGAAAAACTGTTTTTT. As protein: CASSLGVGESGANEKLFF.

As to this clonotype: Given a much more abundant clone one base away, this may be a read error. This chain connects TRBV6-2 or TRBV6-3 to TRBJ1-1; a weak D match, TRBD1 (6 bases). Deletions cut 0 bases from V and 4 bases from J, with 9 bases between. CDR1 and CDR2 from the germline V gene are MNHEY and SVGEGT. The CDR3 is 14 amino acids. Written as DNA, the CDR3 is TGTGCCAGCAGTTACTCGACAGGCGGCACTGAAGCTTTCTTT. It codes for CASSYSTGGTEAFF.

This clonotype was seen ten or more times. The chain is built from TRBV12-3 or TRBV12-4 and TRBJ2-3; 8 positions agree with TRBD2. This CDR3 is 16 amino acids long. Losses at the gene ends were 2 bases for V and 5 bases for J; bases not matched to a gene: 9. The CDR3: CASSLLGTSPGDTQYF. For the CDR3, the DNA is TGTGCCAGCAGTTTACTGGGGACTAGTCCAGGAGATACGCAGTATTTT.